The 16 T cell receptor beta chains below were found in one sample sequenced in a study of cytomegalovirus exposure and HLA in healthy donors. In the PCR, 60 Vbeta and 13 Jbeta primers were used. Only in-frame clones appear in the TCRdb table, and some are missing; sequencing was by immunoSEQ multiplex PCR. Of 95,000 to 150,000 clones listed, 50% to 80% were seen once; the top ten hold roughly 8.6%. The sequenced material came from PBMCs. These receptors originate from a woman in her thirties or forties in good health and CMV-seropositive.

The V and J genes are TRBV20-1 and TRBJ2-1; the match to TRBD2 covers 7 bases. The CDR3 contains 11 residues. The V segment lost 1 base and the J segment 15 bases; nucleotides outside the gene matches: 6. In germline, CDR1 is DFQATT, CDR2 SNEGSKA (reference sequence). CDR3 DNA sequence: TGCAGTGCTAGAGCGAAGCGGGAACTGTTCTTC. It encodes CSARAKRELFF.

The V gene is TRBV28, the J gene TRBJ1-6, with 7 bases that match TRBD1. CDR1 MDHEN and CDR2 SYDVKM come from the germline V gene. V was pared by 6 bases and J by 8 bases, with 10 bases of the junction left unmatched. The CDR3 extends over 15 amino acids. The CDR3 DNA sequence: TGTGCCAGCAGATCGACAGGGCCTAAGGATTCACCCCTCCACTTT. It encodes CASRSTGPKDSPLHF.

The J gene is TRBJ2-5, the V gene TRBV4-2; 9 nucleotides agree with TRBD2. Germline V gene lookup returns CDR1 LGHNA and CDR2 YNFKEQ. Trimming at V came to 4 bases and at J to 2 bases, leaving 8 bases not matched to a gene. The CDR3 has 16 residues. DNA of the CDR3: TGTGCCAGCAGCCCCCGCGGTAGCGGGAGTCAAGAGACCCAGTACTTC. This sequence encodes CASSPRGSGSQETQYF.

The genes are TRBV19 and TRBJ1-1; no clear D. CDR1 is LNHDA, CDR2 SQIVND, per germline (reference sequence). The ends were cut back, 7 bases at V and 7 bases at J, with 10 bases in the middle. The CDR3 runs to 11 residues. The CDR3 bases are TGTGCCAGTAAAAGAGAAATTGAAGCTTTCTTT. It is translated as CASKREIEAFF.

In the case of this clone: An end of the junction does not agree with germline; a read error may underlie this. The chain links TRBV5-1 to TRBJ1-2; 7 nucleotides align to TRBD1. The CDR3 consists of 15 residues. Germline assignment: CDR1 SGHRS and CDR2 YFSETQ. The CDR3 protein is CASKEGAIGNYGYPF. CDR3 sequence (DNA): TGCGCCAGCAAGGAGGGGGCAATAGGAAACTATGGCTACCCCTTC.

V and J are TRBV27 and TRBJ1-1, with a possible D match to TRBD1 (6 bases). V lost 2 bases and J 0 bases, leaving 7 bases between the germline ends. Germline CDR1 reads MNHEY; CDR2 reads SMNVEV (reference sequence). CDR3 length: 14 residues. The CDR3 coding sequence is TGTGCCAGCAGTTTAGGGACAATGAACACTGAAGCTTTCTTT. Translation gives CASSLGTMNTEAFF.

The V call is TRBV10-2, the J call TRBJ2-1, with 8 nucleotides matching TRBD1. V dropped 4 bases and J dropped 9; count of bases not matched to a gene: 17. CDR1 and CDR2 (germline): WSHSY, SAAADI. The CDR3 loop spans 17 amino acids. CDR3 protein: CASSGKPPRGTGSEQFF. The CDR3 DNA sequence: TGCGCCAGCAGTGGGAAGCCACCAAGGGGGACAGGATCTGAGCAGTTCTTC.

In DNA form, the CDR3 reads TGTGCCAGCAGCCTAGCGGGAGGACCCCAAGAGACCCAGTACTTC. Its translation is CASSLAGGPQETQYF. The chain couples TRBV6-1 to TRBJ2-5, with 11 positions matching TRBD2. The CDR3 runs to 15 residues. V shed 6 bases and J 1 base; nucleotides not matched to a gene: 4. CDR1 is MNHNS, CDR2 SASEGT, per germline.

V is TRBV10-2 and J is TRBJ1-5, with a weak D call TRBD1 (6 bases). The germline V gene has CDR1 WSHSY and CDR2 SAAADI. The CDR3 sequence is 16 residues long. V was shortened by 2 bases and J by 3 bases, with 14 bases between the two germline ends. The CDR3 is CASSERPGQDNQPQHF. CDR3 coding DNA: TGCGCCAGCAGTGAGAGACCGGGACAAGACAATCAGCCCCAGCATTTT.

There are a few counts of this clone. This chain connects TRBV18 to TRBJ2-2; perhaps TRBD2 as D (6 bases). The CDR3 length is 14 residues. The V end was cut by 1 base, the J end by 4 bases, with 7 bases between. In germline, CDR1 is KGHSH, CDR2 LQKENI. This CDR3 reads CASSPLEGTGELFF. The CDR3 nucleotides read TGTGCCAGCTCACCACTGGAGGGCACCGGGGAGCTGTTTTTT.

The chain recombines TRBV6-6 with TRBJ1-6; TRBD1 is a possible D gene (5 bases). From germline, CDR1 is MNHNY and CDR2 SVGAGI (reference sequence). The CDR3 runs to 14 residues. Trimming pared 6 bases from V and 4 bases from J, leaving 10 bases between. The CDR3 loop is CASSRQLYNSPLHF. The CDR3 DNA reads TGTGCCAGCAGCCGACAGCTTTATAATTCACCCCTCCACTTT.

The chain recombines TRBV6-1 with TRBJ2-3; 10 bases map to TRBD1. The CDR3 extends over 16 amino acids. With V trimmed by 3 bases and J by 4 bases, 7 bases remained unmatched. The germline gives CDR1 MNHNS, CDR2 SASEGT. The CDR3 loop is CASSESWTGGSDTQYF. CDR3 nucleotides: TGTGCCAGCAGTGAGAGTTGGACAGGGGGGTCAGATACGCAGTATTTT.

The chain combines TRBV2 with TRBJ1-1, with D tentatively TRBD1 (6 bases). This CDR3 region has 14 residues. Germline values: CDR1 SNHLY, CDR2 FYNNEI. The ends were cut back, 9 bases at V and 0 bases at J, with 14 bases in the middle. The CDR3 loop reads CASGGGGMNTEAFF. The CDR3 coding sequence is TGTGCCAGTGGAGGGGGGGGAATGAACACTGAAGCTTTCTTT.

This chain connects TRBV7-3 to TRBJ2-7; TRBD2 matches at 7 bases. The junction had 8 bases not matched to a gene; V was cut back by 2 bases and J by 7 bases. From germline, CDR1 is SGHTA and CDR2 FQGTGA. The CDR3 contains 14 residues. CDR3 amino acids: CASSLGGGSKEQYF. The CDR3 bases are TGTGCCAGCAGCTTAGGGGGGGGGTCGAAGGAGCAGTACTTC.

This rearrangement joins TRBV4-2 to TRBJ1-2, with D hard to call. Germline CDR1 is LGHNA and CDR2 is YNFKEQ. The CDR3 contains 15 residues. With 0 bases removed from V and 1 base from J, the gap between germline ends came to 9 bases. CDR3 nucleotide sequence: TGTGCCAGCAGCCAAGATCCCCAGGTTAACTATGGCTACACCTTC. This translates into CASSQDPQVNYGYTF.

About this clone: Sequence at one end of the junction differs from germline and may be a read error. This chain uses TRBV7-9 with TRBJ1-2; possible D gene TRBD1, 6 bases. The CDR3 spans 13 residues. The germline V gene encodes CDR1 SEHNR and CDR2 FQNEAQ (reference sequence). The CDR3 nucleotides read TGTTCCAGCAGCTTAGCTGGACAGAATGGCTACACCTTC. It encodes CSSSLAGQNGYTF.